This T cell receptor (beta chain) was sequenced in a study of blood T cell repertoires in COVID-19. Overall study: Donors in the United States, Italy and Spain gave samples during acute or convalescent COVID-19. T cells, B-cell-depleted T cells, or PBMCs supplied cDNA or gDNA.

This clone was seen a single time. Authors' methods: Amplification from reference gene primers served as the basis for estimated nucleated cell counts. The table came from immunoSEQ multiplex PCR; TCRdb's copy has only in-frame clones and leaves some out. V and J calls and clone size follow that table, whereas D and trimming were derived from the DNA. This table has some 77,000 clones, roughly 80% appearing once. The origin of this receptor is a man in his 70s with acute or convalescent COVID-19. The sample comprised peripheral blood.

The CDR3 DNA reads TGCGCCAGCAGCTTCGGACTAGCGGCCCTTAATGAGCAGTTCTTC. Protein sequence: CASSFGLAALNEQFF. The chain has TRBV5-1 and TRBJ2-1; 10 bases are a match to TRBD2. CDR1 and CDR2 from the germline V gene are SGHRS and YFSETQ. The junction had 6 bases not matched to a gene; V was cut back by 2 bases and J by 7 bases. The CDR3 runs 15 residues.